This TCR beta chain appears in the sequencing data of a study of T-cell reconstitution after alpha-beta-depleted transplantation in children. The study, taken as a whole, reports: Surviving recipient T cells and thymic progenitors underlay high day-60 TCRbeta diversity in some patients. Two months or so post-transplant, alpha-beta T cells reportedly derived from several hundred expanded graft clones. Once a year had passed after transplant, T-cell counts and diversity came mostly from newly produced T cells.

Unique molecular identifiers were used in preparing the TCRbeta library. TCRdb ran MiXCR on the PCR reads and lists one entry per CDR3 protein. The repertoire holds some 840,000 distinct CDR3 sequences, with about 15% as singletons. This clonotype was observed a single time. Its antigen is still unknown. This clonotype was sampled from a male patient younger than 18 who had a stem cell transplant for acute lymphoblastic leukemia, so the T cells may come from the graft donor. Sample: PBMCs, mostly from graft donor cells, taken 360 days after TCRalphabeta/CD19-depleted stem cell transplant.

CDR3 in amino acids: CASTKRVSDTQYF. The CDR3 DNA reads TGTGCCTCTACAAAGAGGGTTTCAGATACGCAGTATTTT. The V and J genes are TRBV7-6 and TRBJ2-3, with D tentatively TRBD2 (5 bases). V was trimmed by 11 bases and J by 4 bases, leaving 16 bases between them. The CDR3 covers 13 residues. CDR1 and CDR2 (germline): SGHVS, FNYEAQ.